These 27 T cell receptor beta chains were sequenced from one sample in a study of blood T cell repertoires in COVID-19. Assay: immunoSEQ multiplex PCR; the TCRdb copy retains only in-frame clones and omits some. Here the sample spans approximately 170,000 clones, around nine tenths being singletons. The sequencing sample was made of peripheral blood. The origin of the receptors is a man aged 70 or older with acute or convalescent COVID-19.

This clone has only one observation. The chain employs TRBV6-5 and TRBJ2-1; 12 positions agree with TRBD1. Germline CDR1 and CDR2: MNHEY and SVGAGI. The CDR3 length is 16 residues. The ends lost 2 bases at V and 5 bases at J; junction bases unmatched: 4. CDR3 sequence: CASSYKGTGGNNEQFF. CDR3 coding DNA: TGTGCCAGCAGTTACAAGGGGACAGGGGGCAACAATGAGCAGTTCTTC.

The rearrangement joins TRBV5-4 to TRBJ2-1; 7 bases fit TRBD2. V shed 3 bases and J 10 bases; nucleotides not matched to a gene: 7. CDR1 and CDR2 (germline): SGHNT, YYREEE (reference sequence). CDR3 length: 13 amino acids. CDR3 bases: TGTGCCAGCAGCTCCCCTAGCGGCCGGGAGCAGTTCTTC. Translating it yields CASSSPSGREQFF.

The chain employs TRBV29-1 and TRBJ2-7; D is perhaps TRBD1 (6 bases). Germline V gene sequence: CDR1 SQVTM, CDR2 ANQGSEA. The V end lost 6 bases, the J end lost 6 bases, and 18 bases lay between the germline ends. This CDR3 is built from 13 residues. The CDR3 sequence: CSVLKQGPSEQYF. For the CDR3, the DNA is TGCAGCGTCCTTAAACAGGGTCCTAGCGAGCAGTACTTC.

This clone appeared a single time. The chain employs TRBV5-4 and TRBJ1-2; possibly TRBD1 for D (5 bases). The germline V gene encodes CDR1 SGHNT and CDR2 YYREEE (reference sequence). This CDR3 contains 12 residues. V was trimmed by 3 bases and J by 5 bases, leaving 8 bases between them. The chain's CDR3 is CASSWGGYGYTF. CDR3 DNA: TGTGCCAGCAGCTGGGGGGGGTATGGCTACACCTTC.

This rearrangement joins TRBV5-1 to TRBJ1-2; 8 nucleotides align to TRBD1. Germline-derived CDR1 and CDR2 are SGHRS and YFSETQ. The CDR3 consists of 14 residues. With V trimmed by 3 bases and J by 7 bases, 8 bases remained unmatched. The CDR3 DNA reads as TGCGCCAGCAGCTCTGGACAGGGAATGGCTGGCTACACCTTC. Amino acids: CASSSGQGMAGYTF.

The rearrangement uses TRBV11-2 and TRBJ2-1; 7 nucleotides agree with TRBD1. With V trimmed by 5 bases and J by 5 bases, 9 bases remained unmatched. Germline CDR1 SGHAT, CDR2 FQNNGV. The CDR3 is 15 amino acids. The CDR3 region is CASSRIRGPNNEQFF. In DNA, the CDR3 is TGTGCCAGCAGCCGGATAAGGGGGCCTAACAATGAGCAGTTCTTC.

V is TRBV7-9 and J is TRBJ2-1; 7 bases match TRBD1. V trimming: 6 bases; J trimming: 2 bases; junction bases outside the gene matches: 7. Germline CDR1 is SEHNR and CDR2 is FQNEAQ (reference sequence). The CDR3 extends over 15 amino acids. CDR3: CASSSPGQPYNEQFF. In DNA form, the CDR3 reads TGTGCCAGCAGTAGTCCGGGACAGCCCTACAATGAGCAGTTCTTC.

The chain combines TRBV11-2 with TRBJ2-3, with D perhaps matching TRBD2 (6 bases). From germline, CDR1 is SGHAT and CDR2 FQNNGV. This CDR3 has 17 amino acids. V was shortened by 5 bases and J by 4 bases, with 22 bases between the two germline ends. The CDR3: CASSPTAVNGGADTQYF. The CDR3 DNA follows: TGTGCCAGCAGCCCCACAGCGGTCAATGGAGGGGCAGATACGCAGTATTTT.

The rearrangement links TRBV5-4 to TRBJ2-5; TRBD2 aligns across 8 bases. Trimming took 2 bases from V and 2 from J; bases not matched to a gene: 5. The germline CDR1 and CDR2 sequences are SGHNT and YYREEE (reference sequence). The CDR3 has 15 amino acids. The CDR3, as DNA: TGTGCCAGCAGCTTAGGCGGGGGGTTACAAGAGACCCAGTACTTC. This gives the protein CASSLGGGLQETQYF.

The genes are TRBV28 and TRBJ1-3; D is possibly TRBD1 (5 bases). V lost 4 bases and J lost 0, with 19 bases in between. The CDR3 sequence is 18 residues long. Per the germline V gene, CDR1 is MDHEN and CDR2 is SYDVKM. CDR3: CASSWGSPGDLSGNTIYF. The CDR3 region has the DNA TGTGCCAGCAGTTGGGGCAGCCCTGGCGACCTCTCTGGAAACACCATATATTTT. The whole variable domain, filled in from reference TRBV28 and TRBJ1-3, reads DVKVTQSSRYLVKRTGEKVFLECVQDMDHENMFWYRQDPGLGLRLIYFSYDVKMKEKGDIPEGYSVSREKKERFSLILESASTNQTSMYLCASSWGSPGDLSGNTIYFGEGSWLTVV.

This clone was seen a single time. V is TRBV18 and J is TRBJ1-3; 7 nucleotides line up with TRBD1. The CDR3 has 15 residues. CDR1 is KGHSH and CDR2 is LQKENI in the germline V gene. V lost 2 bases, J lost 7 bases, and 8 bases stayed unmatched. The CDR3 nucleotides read TGTGCCAGCTCACCAGGTGGAGGGGGCCTTAACACCATATATTTT. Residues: CASSPGGGGLNTIYF.

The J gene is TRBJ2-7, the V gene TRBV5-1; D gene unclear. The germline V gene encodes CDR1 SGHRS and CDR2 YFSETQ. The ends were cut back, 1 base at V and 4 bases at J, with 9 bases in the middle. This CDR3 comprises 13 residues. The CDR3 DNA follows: TGCGCCAGCAGCTTGTCGGGTTTTTACGAGCAGTACTTC. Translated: CASSLSGFYEQYF.

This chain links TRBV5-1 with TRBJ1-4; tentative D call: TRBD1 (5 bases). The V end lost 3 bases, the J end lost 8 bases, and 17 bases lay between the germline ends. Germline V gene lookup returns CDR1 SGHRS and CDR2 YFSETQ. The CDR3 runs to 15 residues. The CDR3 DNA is TGCGCCAGCAGCTGGGAGGGGAACGTACCGGAAAAACTGTTTTTT. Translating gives CASSWEGNVPEKLFF.

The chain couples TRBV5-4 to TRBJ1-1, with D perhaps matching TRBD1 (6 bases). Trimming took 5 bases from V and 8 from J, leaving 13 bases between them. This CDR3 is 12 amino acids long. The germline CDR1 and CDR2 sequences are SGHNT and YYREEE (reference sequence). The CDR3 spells CASRSLQGEAFF. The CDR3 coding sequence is TGTGCCAGCAGGTCCCTACAGGGCGAAGCTTTCTTT.

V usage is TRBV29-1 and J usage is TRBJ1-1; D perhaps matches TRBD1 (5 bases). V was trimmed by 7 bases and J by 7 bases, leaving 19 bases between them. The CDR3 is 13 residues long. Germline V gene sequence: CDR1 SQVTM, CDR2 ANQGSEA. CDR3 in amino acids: CSARGLGIDEAFF. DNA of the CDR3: TGCAGCGCCCGGGGACTGGGGATAGATGAAGCTTTCTTT. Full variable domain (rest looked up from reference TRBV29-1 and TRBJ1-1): SAVISQKPSRDICQRGTSLTIQCQVDSQVTMMFWYRQQPGQSLTLIATANQGSEATYESGFVIDKFPISRPNLTFSTLTVSNMSPEDSSIYLCSARGLGIDEAFFGQGTRLTVV.

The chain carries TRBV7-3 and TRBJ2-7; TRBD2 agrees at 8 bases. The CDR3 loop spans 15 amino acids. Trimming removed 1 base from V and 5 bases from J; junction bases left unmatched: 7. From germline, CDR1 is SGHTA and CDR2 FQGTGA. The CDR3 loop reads CASSLRAAGANEQYF. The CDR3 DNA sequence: TGTGCCAGCAGCTTAAGGGCAGCGGGAGCCAACGAGCAGTACTTC.

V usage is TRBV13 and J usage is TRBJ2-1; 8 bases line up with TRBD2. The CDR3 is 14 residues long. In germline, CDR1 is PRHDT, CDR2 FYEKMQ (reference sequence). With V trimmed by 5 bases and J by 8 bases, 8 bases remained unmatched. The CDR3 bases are TGTGCCAGCAGCATAAGTACGGGGGGGCATGAGCAGTTCTTC. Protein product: CASSISTGGHEQFF.

CDR3 DNA: TGTGCCAGCAGCCAAGGACTAGCGGCCTTTGAGCAGTTCTTC. This translates into CASSQGLAAFEQFF. The rearrangement joins TRBV3-1 (or the pseudogene TRBV3-2) to TRBJ2-1; 9 bases agree with TRBD2. CDR1 is LGHDT, CDR2 YNNKEL, per germline (reference sequence). The CDR3 loop spans 14 amino acids. The trim removed 1 base at V and 9 bases at J, leaving 4 bases unmatched.

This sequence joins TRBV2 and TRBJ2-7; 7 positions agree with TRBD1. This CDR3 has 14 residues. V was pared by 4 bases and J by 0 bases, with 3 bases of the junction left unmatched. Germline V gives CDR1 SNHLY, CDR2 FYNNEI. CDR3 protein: CASSGDSSSYEQYF. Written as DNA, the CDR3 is TGTGCCAGCAGTGGGGACAGTAGCTCCTACGAGCAGTACTTC.

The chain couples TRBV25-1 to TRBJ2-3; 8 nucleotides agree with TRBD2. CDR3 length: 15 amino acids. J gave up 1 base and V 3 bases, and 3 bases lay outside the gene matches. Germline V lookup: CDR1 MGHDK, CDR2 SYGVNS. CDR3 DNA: TGTGCCAGCAGTGACGTGGGACTAGGCACAGATACGCAGTATTTT. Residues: CASSDVGLGTDTQYF.

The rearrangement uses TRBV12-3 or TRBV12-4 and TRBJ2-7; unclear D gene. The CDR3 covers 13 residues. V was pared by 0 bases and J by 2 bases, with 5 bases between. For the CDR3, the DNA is TGTGCCAGCAGTTTAGCGAGGCCCTACGAGCAGTACTTC. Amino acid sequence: CASSLARPYEQYF.

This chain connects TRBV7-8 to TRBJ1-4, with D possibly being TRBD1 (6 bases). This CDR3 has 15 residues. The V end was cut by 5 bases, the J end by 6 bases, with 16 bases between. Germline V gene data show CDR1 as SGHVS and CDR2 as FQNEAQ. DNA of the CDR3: TGTGCCAGCAGCACCCTGATGGGGGCAGATGAAAAACTGTTTTTT. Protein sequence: CASSTLMGADEKLFF.

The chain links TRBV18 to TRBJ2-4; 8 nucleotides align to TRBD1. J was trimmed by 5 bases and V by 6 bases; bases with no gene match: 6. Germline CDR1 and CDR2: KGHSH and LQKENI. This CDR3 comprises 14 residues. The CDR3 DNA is TGTGCCAGCTCCCCGGACAGGGTGGAAAACATTCAGTACTTC. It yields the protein CASSPDRVENIQYF.

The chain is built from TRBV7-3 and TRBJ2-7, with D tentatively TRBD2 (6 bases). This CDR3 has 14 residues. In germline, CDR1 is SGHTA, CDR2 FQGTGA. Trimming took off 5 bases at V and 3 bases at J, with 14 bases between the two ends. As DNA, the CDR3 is TGTGCCAGCAGCGTCGACGGGAGTAACTACGAGCAGTACTTC. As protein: CASSVDGSNYEQYF.

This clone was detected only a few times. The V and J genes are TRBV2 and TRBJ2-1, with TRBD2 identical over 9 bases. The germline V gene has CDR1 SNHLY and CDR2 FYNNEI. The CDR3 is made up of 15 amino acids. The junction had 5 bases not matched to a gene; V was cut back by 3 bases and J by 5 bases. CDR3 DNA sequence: TGTGCCAGCAGTGATGGCGGGAGGGTCCACAATGAGCAGTTCTTC. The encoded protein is CASSDGGRVHNEQFF.

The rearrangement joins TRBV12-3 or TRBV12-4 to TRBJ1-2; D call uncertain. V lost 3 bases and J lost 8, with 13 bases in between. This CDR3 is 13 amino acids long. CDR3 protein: CASSLSSARGYTF. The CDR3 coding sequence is TGTGCCAGCAGTTTGAGTTCAGCGAGGGGCTACACCTTC.

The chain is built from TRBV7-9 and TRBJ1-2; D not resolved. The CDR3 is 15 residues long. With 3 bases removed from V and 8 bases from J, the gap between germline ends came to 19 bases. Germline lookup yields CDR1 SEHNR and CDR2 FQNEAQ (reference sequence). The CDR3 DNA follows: TGTGCCAGCAGCTTTCTCTGGGAGGGCCGAGTCGGCTACACCTTC. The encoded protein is CASSFLWEGRVGYTF. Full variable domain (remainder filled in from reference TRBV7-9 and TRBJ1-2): DTGVSQNPRHKITKRGQNVTFRCDPISEHNRLYWYRQTLGQGPEFLTYFQNEAQLEKSRLLSDRFSAERPKGSFSTLEIQRTEQGDSAMYLCASSFLWEGRVGYTFGSGTRLTVV.